Described below is a single T cell receptor (beta chain) sequence and its context. The target antigen is unknown. The V and J ends lost 4 bases and 6 bases, in that order; junction bases with no gene match: 4. Germline CDR1 KGHSH, CDR2 LQKENI. The CDR3 is 15 amino acids. The repertoire was sequenced with immunoSEQ multiplex PCR; TCRdb's copy has only in-frame clones and lacks some. The table shows about 54,000 clones, with more than 85% occurring only once. This record belongs to a study of OX40 agonist ivuxolimab in advanced cancers. Study at large: Those enrolled were about 80% male, with a mean age of roughly 60 years and ages from roughly 20 to 85. Study conclusions and caveats: Relative to CD4+ cells, CD8+ T cells on average had more expanded clones.

Systemic immunosuppression or autoimmune disease history was grounds to exclude patients. Blood was sampled at baseline, cycle 4 day 1, and cycle 7 day 1. V is TRBV18 and J is TRBJ2-1, with 12 bases identical to TRBD2. The TCR originated in an adult with an advanced solid tumor such as melanoma, head and neck, liver or kidney cancer. Sequences were derived from CD4+ or CD8+ T cells sorted from blood, sampled in a trial of the OX40 agonist ivuxolimab. The CDR3 protein is CASSRGLAGTNEQFF. The CDR3 DNA reads as TGTGCCAGCTCACGGGGACTAGCGGGTACCAATGAGCAGTTCTTC.